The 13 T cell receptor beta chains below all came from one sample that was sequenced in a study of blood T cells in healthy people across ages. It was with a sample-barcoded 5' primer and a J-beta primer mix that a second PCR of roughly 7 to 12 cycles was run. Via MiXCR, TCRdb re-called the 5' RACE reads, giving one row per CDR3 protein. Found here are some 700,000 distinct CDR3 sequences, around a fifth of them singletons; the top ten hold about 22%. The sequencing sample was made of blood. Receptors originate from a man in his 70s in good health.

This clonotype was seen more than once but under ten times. The CDR3 region is CASSPGGIEQYV. CDR3 bases: TGTGCCAGCTCACCAGGCGGGATCGAGCAGTACGTC. This sequence joins TRBV18 and TRBJ2-5, with D perhaps TRBD2 (6 bases). The DNA end is more similar to TRBJ2-7, so the J call may be wrong. Germline lookup yields CDR1 KGHSH and CDR2 LQKENI. The CDR3 runs 12 residues.

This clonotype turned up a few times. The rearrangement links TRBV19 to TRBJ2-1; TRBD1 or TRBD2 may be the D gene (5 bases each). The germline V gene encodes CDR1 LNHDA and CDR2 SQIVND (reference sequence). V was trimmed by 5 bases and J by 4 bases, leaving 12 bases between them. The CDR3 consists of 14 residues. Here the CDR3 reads CASSRGGLYNEQFF. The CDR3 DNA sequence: TGTGCCAGTAGTCGTGGGGGTCTTTACAATGAGCAGTTCTTC.

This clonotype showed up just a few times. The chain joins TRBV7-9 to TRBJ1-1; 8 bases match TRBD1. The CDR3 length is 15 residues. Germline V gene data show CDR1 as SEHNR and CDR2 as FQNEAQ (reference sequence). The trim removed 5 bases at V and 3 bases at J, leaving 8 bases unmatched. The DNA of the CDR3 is TGTGCCAGCAGCCTGCCCACGACAGGGGACACTGAAGCTTTCTTT. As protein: CASSLPTTGDTEAFF.

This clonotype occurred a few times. The CDR3 DNA follows: TGTGCCAGCAGCAGACAGGGGGCCGACACCGGGGAGCTGTTTTTT. Protein: CASSRQGADTGELFF. This chain uses TRBV5-8 with TRBJ2-2, with 10 nucleotides matching TRBD1. Unmatched junction bases numbered 3, after V lost 4 bases and J lost 3 bases. This CDR3 is 15 amino acids long. Germline CDR1 SGHTS, CDR2 YDEGEE.

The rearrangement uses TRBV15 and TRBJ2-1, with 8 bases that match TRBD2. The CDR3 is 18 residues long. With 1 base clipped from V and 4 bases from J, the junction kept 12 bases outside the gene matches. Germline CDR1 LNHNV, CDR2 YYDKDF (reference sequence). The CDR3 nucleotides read TGTGCCACCAGCAGAGTTCGACGGGCTAGCGGGTCTTACAATGAGCAGTTCTTC. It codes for CATSRVRRASGSYNEQFF.

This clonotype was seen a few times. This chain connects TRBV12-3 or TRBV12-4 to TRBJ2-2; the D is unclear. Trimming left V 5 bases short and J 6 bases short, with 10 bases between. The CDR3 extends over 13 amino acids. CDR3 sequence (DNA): TGTGCCAGCAGTATTAGGGTGTCCGGGGAGCTGTTTTTT. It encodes CASSIRVSGELFF.

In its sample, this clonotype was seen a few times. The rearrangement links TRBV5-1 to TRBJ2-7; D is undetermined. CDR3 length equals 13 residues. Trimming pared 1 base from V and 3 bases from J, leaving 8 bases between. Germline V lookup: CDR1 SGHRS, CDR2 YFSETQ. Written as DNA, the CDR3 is TGCGCCAGCAGCTTGTTTCAGGACTACGAGCAGTACTTC. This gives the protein CASSLFQDYEQYF.

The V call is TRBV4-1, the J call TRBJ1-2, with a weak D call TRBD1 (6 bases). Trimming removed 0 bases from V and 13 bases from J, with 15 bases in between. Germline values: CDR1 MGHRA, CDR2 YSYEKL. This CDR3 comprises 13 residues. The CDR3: CASSQDRTALGTF. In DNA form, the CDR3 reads TGCGCCAGCAGCCAAGATCGGACAGCGCTGGGCACCTTC.

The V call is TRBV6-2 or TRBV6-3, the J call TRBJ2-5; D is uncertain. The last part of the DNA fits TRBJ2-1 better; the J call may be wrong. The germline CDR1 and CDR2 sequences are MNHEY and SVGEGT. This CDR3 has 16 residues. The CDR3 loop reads CASSIGISSSYNEQFF. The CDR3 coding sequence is TGTGCCAGCAGCATTGGGATCTCGAGCTCCTACAATGAGCAGTTCTTC.

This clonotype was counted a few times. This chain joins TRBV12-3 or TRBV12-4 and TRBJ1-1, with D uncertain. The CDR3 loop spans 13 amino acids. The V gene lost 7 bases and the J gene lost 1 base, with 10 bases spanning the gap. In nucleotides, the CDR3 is TGTGCCAGCACCCTAACAGCGAACACTGAAGCTTTCTTT. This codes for CASTLTANTEAFF.

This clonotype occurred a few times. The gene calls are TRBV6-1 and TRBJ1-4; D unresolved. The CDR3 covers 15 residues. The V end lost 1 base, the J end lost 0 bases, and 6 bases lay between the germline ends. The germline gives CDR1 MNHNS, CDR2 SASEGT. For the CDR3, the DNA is TGTGCCAGCAGTGAAGTACCCGCAACTAATGAAAAACTGTTTTTT. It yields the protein CASSEVPATNEKLFF.

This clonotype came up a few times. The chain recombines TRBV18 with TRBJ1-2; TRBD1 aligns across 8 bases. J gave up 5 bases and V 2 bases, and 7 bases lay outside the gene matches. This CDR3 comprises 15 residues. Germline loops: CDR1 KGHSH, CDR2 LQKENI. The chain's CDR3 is CASSPRGQVEYGYTF. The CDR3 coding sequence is TGTGCCAGCTCACCAAGGGGACAGGTCGAATATGGCTACACCTTC.

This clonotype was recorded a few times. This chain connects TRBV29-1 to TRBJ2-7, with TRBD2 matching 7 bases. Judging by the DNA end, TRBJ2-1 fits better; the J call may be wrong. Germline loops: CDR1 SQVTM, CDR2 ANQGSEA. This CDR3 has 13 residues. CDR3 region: CSVGGGGGNEQFF. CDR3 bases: TGCAGCGTGGGGGGTGGGGGAGGGAATGAGCAGTTCTTC.